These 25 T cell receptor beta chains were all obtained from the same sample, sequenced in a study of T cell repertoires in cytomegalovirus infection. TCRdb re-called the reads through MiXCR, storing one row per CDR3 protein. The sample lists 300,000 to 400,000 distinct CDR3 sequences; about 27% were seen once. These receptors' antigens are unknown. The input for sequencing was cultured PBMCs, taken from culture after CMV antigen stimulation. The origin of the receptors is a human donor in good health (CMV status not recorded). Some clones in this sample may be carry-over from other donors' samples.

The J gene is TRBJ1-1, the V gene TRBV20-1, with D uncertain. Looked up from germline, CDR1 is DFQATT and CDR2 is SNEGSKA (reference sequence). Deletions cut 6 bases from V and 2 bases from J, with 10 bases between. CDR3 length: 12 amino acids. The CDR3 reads CSAPRANTEAFF. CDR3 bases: TGCAGTGCCCCTCGGGCAAACACTGAAGCTTTCTTT.

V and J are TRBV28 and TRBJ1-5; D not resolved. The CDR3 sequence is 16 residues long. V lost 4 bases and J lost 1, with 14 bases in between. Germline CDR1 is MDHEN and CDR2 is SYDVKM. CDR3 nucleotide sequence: TGTGCCAGCAGTTGGCACCCGAGGGCCAGCAATCAGCCCCAGCATTTT. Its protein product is CASSWHPRASNQPQHF.

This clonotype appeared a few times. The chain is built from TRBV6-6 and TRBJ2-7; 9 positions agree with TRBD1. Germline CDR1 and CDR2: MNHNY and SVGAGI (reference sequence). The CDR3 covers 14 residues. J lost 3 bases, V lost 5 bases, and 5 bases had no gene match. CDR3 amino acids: CASSGGTGYYEQYF. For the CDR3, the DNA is TGTGCCAGCAGTGGAGGGACAGGGTACTACGAGCAGTACTTC.

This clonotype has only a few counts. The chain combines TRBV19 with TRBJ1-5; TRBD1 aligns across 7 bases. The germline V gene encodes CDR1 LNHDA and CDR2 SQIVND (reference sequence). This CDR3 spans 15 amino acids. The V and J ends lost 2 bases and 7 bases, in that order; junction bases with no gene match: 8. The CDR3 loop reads CASSISGGRRQPQHF. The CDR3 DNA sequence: TGTGCCAGTAGTATATCAGGGGGTCGACGCCAGCCCCAGCATTTT.

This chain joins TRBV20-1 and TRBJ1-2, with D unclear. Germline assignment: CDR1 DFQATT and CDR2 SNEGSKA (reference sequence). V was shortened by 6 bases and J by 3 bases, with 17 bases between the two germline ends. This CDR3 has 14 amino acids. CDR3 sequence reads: CSAPREGLDYGYTF. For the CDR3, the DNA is TGCAGTGCCCCCCGGGAGGGATTGGACTATGGCTACACCTTC.

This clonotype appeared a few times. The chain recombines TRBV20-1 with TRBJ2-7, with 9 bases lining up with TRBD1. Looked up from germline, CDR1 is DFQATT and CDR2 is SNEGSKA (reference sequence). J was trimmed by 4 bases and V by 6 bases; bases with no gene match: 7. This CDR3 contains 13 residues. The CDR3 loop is CSAGADRGYEQYF. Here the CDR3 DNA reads TGCAGTGCGGGTGCCGACAGGGGGTACGAGCAGTACTTC.

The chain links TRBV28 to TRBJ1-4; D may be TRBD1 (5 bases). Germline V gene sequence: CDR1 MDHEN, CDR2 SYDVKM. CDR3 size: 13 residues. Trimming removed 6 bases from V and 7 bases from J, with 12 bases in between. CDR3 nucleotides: TGTGCCAGCAGGACCAGGACATCTGAAAAACTGTTTTTT. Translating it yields CASRTRTSEKLFF.

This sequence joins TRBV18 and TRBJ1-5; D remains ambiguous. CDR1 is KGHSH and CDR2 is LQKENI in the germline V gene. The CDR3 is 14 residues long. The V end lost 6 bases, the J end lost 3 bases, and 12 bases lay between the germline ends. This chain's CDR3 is CASSQSPSNQPQHF. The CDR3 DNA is TGTGCCAGCTCTCAGTCCCCTTCCAATCAGCCCCAGCATTTT.

DNA of the CDR3: TGTGCCAGCAGCTGGGTGGTTGGAGGCGCGCCGTTCTTC. It specifies CASSWVVGGAPFF. The chain joins TRBV5-6 to TRBJ2-1, with a weak D call TRBD2 (5 bases). Germline assignment: CDR1 SGHDT and CDR2 YYEEEE. The CDR3 has 13 amino acids. V was pared by 3 bases and J by 15 bases, with 19 bases between.

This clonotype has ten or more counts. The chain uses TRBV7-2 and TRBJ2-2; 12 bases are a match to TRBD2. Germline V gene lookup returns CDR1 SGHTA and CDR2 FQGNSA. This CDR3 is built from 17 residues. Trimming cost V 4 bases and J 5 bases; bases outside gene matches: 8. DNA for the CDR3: TGTGCCAGCAGCTCCAGGGGGGGACTAGCGGGTACCGGGGAGCTGTTTTTT. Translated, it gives CASSSRGGLAGTGELFF.

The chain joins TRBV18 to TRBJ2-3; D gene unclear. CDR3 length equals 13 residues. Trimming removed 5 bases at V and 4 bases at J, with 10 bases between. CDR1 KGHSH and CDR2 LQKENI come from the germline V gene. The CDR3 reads CASSTGVADTQYF. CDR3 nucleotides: TGTGCCAGCTCAACCGGAGTTGCAGATACGCAGTATTTT.

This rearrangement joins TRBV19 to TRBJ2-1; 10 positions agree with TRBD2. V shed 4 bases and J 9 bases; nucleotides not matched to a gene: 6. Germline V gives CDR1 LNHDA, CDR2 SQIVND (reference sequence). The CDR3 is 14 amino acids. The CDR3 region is CASSTSGSRVEQFF. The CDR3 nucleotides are TGTGCCAGTAGTACTAGCGGGAGTCGGGTTGAGCAGTTCTTC.

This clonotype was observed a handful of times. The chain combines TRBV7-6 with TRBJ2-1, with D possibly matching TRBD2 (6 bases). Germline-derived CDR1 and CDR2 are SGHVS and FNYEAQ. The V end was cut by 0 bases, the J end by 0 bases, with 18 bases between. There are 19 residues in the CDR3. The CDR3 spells CASSLALGSGWSSYNEQFF. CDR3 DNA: TGTGCCAGCAGCTTAGCGCTGGGGAGCGGGTGGAGCTCCTACAATGAGCAGTTCTTC.

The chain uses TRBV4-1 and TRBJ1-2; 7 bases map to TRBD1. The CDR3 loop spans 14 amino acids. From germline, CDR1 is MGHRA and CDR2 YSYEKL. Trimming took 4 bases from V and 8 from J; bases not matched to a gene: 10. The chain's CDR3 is CASSPRGQEVGYTF. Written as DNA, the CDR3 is TGCGCCAGCAGCCCCCGAGGACAGGAGGTCGGCTACACCTTC.

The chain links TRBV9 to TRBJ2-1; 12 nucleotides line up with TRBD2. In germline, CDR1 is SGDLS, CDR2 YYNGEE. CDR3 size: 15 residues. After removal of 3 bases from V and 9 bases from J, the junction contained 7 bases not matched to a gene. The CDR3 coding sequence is TGTGCCAGCAGCGGCACTAGCGGGAGGACTTCTGAGCAGTTCTTC. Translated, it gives CASSGTSGRTSEQFF.

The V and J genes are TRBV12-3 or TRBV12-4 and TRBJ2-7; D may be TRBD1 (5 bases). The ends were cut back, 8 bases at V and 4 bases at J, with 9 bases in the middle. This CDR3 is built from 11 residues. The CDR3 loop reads CASGAQYEQYF. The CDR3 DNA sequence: TGTGCCAGCGGGGCTCAATACGAGCAGTACTTC.

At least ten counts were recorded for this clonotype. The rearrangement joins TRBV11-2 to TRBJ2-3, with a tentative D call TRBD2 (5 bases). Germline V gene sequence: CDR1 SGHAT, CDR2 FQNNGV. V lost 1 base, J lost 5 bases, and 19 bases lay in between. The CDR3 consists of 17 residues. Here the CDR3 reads CASSLGATRPGRDTQYF. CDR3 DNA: TGTGCCAGCAGCTTAGGGGCTACCCGTCCGGGGAGAGATACGCAGTATTTT. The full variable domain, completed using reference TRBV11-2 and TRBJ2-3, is EAGVAQSPRYKIIEKRQSVAFWCNPISGHATLYWYQQILGQGPKLLIQFQNNGVVDDSQLPKDRFSAERLKGVDSTLKIQPAKLEDSAVYLCASSLGATRPGRDTQYFGPGTRLTVL.

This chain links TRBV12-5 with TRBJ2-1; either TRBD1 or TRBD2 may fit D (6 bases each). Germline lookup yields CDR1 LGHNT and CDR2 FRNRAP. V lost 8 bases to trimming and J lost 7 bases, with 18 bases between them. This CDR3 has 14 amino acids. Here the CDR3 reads CASQNWGRDNEQFF. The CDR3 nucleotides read TGTGCTAGTCAAAATTGGGGGCGGGATAATGAGCAGTTCTTC.

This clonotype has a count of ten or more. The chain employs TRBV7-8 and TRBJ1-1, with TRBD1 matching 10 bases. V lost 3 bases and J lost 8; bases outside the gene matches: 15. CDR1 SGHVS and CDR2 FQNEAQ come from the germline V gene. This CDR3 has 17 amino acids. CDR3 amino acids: CASSFRDRGLLSTEAFF. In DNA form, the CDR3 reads TGTGCCAGCAGCTTTAGGGACAGGGGCCTCCTTAGCACGGAAGCTTTCTTT.

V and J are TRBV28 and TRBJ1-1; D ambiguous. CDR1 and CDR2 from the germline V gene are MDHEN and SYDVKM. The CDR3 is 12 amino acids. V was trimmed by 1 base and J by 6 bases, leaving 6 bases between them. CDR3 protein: CASSLFRAEAFF. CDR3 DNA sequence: TGTGCCAGCAGTTTATTCCGGGCTGAAGCTTTCTTT.

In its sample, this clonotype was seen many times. The CDR3 loop reads CASIRPVHPVRSHRRTDTQYF. The CDR3 DNA follows: TGTGCCAGCATTCGCCCCGTCCACCCAGTACGGTCACATCGGCGCACAGATACGCAGTATTTT. The rearrangement uses TRBV6-1 and TRBJ2-3; D is ambiguous. CDR1 and CDR2 (germline): MNHNS, SASEGT. V lost 7 bases to trimming and J lost 1 base, with 33 bases between them. The CDR3 loop spans 21 amino acids.

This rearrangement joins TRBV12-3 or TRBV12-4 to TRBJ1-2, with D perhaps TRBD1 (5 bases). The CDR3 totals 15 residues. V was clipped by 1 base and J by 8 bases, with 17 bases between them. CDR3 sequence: CASSLEGPALGGYTF. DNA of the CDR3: TGTGCCAGCAGTTTAGAGGGACCCGCCTTGGGCGGCTACACCTTC.

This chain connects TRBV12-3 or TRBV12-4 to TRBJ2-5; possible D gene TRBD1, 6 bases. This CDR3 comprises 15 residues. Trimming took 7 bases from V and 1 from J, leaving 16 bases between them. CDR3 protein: CASTFRGHTQETQYF. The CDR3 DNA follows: TGTGCCAGCACCTTCAGGGGACATACCCAAGAGACCCAGTACTTC.

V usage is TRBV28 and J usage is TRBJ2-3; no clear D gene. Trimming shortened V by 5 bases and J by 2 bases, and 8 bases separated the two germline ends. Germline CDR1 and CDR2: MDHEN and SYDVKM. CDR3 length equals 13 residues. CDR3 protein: CASSNMNTDTQYF. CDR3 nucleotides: TGTGCCAGCAGTAATATGAACACAGATACGCAGTATTTT.

CDR3 nucleotides: TGTGCCAGCAGCCGCAGCCGGAGCACAGATACGCAGTATTTT. Amino acids: CASSRSRSTDTQYF. The gene calls are TRBV6-6 and TRBJ2-3; D call uncertain. Germline lookup yields CDR1 MNHNY and CDR2 SVGAGI (reference sequence). CDR3 size: 14 residues. Trimming left V 6 bases short and J 0 bases short, with 10 bases between.